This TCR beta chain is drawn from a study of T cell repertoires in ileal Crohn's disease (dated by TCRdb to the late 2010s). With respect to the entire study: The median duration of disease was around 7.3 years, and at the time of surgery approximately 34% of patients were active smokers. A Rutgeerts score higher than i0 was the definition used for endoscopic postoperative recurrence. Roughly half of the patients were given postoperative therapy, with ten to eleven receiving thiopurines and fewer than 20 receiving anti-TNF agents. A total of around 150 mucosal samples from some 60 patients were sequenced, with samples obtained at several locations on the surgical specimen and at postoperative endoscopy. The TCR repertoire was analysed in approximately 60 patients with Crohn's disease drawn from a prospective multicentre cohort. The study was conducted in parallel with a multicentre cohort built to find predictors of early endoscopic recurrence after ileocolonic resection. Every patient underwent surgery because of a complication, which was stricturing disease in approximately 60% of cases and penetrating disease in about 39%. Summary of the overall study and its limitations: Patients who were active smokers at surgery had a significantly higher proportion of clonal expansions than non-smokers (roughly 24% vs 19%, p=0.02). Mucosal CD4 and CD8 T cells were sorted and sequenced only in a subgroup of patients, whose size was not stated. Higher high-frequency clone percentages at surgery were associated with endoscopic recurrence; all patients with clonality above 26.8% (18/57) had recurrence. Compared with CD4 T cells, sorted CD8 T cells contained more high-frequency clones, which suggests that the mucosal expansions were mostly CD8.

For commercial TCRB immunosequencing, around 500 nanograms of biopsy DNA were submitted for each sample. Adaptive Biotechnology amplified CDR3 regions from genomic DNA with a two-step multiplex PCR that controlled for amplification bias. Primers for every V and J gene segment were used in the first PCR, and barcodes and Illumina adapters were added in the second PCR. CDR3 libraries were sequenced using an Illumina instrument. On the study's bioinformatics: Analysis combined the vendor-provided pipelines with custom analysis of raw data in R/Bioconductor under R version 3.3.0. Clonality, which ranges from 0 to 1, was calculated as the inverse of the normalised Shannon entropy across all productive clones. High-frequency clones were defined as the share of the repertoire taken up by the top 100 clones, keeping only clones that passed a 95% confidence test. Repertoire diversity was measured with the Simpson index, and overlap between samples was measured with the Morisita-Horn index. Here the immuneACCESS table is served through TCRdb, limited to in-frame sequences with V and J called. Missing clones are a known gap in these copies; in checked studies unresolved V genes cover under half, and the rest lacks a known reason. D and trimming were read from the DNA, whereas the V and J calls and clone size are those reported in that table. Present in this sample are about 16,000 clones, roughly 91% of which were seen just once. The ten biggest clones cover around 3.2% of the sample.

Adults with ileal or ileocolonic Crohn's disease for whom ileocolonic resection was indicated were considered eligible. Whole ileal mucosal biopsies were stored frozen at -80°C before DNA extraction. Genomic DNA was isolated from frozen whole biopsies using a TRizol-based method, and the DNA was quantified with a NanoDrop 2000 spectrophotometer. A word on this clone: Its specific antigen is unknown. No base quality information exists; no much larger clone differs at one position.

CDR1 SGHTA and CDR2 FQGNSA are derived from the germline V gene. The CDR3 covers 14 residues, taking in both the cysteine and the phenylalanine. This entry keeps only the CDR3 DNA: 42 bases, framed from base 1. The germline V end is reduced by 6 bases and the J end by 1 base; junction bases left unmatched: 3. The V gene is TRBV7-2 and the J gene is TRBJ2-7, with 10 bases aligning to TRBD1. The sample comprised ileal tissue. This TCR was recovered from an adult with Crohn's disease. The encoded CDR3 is CASRSGQGSYEQYF. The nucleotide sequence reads TGTGCCAGCAGATCGGGACAGGGGTCCTACGAGCAGTACTTC.